This entry describes one T cell receptor beta chain. Its antigen is undetermined. Primers included in the PCR were 60 Vbeta and 13 Jbeta primers. Generated by immunoSEQ multiplex PCR, the TCRdb table keeps only in-frame clones and is missing some. The table lists fewer than 100,000 clones. This sample stems from a study of cytomegalovirus exposure and HLA in healthy donors. Germline CDR1 MNHEY, CDR2 SVGAGI. The CDR3 has 14 amino acids. V lost 2 bases to trimming and J lost 7 bases, with 9 bases between them. Study-level points and caveats: A missense DCLRE1C variant was associated with V- and J-gene trimming of TCR beta chains in a later analysis, and an independent cohort replicated the association.

The TCR was taken from a man aged 50-59 years in good health and CMV-seronegative. The V and J genes are TRBV6-5 and TRBJ1-6; maybe TRBD1 (5 bases). The sample comprised PBMCs. The CDR3 here is CASSYGGGNSPLHF. The CDR3 DNA is TGTGCCAGCAGTTACGGGGGGGGGAATTCACCCCTCCACTTT.